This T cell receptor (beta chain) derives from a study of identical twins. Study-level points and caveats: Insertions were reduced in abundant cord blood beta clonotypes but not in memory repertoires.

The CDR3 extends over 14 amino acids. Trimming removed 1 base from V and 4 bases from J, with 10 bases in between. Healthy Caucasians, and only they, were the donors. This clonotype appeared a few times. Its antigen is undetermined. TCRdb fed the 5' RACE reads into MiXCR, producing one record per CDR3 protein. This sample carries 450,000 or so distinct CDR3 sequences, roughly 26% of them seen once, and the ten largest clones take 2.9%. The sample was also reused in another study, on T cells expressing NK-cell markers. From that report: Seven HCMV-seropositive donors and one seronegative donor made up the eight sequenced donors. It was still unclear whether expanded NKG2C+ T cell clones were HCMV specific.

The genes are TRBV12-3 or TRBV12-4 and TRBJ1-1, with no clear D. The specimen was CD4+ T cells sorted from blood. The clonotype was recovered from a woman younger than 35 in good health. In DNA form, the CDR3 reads TGTGCCAGCAGTTTAGTAACTGGGGTCACTGAAGCTTTCTTT. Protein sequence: CASSLVTGVTEAFF.